This T cell receptor (beta chain) was recovered during a study of blood T cell repertoires in COVID-19 (TCRdb year 2020). A note on the overall study: Collaborator samples came from the United States, Italy and Spain and covered acute and convalescent phases of COVID-19. The material from the prospective study consisted of cDNA or gDNA derived from T cells, B-cell-depleted T cells, or PBMCs. Deeply sampled blood TCRbeta repertoires from subjects exposed to, actively infected with, or recovered from COVID-19 were included in the dataset. The repertoires were made available in a free public database intended to serve as a resource for research on the immune response to SARS-CoV-2. The samples were drawn from two sources: the first 160 participants of the ongoing ImmuneRACE study, and about 1,300 subjects contributed by 6 global collaborators. Nearly every sample came with metadata listing a de-identified subject ID, COVID-19 status, age in years and sex. Where HLA class I and class II types were available, the types were taken from metadata supplied by the sample provider, not from assay-based typing.

Collaborating institutions collected whole blood in K2EDTA tubes following their own protocols. For TCRbeta analysis, collaborator samples were shipped as frozen whole blood, as isolated PBMCs, or as DNA extracted from either sample type. TCRbeta CDR3 regions were amplified from genomic DNA by means of the immunoSEQ Assay, a bias-controlled multiplex PCR. Concerning the study's data processing: Nucleated cell counts per sample were estimated from amplification of reference gene primers within the assay. To quantify the absolute abundance of each unique TCRbeta CDR3 rearrangement, sequence reads were collapsed and filtered. For each sample, productive Simpson clonality was calculated by taking the square root of Simpson's diversity index across productive rearrangements. TCRdb retrieved this table from immuneACCESS and kept in-frame rearrangements only. Not all clones are present; in checked studies, unresolved V genes account for under half, and no reason is known for the remainder. That table supplies the V and J calls and clone size; D and trimming were determined from the DNA. The sample has about 250,000 clones on record, roughly 85% of them singletons. The ten largest account for roughly 5.3% of the sample.

As for this clone: The antigen this receptor binds is unknown. Base qualities are not provided; no much larger clone lies one nucleotide away.

Results and caveats for the whole study, not just this receptor: Clinical and demographic metadata were provided uncurated, with the amount varying by source and participant.

V is pruned by 8 bases and J by 0 bases, leaving 3 bases of the junction without a gene match. From cysteine to phenylalanine, the CDR3 is 13 amino acids long. The sequence is cut down to CDR3 DNA, 39 bases in frame from base 1. CDR1 and CDR2 are drawn from the germline V gene: LGHNT, FRNRAP. The rearrangement joined TRBV12-5 to TRBJ2-7, with 8 bases in between that match TRBD1. Sequenced: peripheral blood. The TCR was taken from a man aged 45-65 years with active or convalescent COVID-19. The DNA reads TGTGCTAGTACCGGGACAGGCTCCTACGAGCAGTACTTC. Its protein is CASTGTGSYEQYF.